This T cell receptor (beta chain) was documented in a study of Tregs in tolerant kidney transplant recipients. Study conclusions and caveats: Findings come from small patient numbers and require larger validation. Biological reproducibility was not directly addressed in this study.

Germline assignment: CDR1 SGHVS and CDR2 FNYEAQ. After removal of 5 bases from V and 8 bases from J, the junction contained 8 bases not matched to a gene. The CDR3 runs 14 residues. Measured with immunoSEQ multiplex PCR; TCRdb has only the in-frame clones, and not every one. The sample lists approximately 260,000 clones; about 80% were seen once. In the case of this clone: What it binds is unknown.

Unstimulated regulatory T cells (CD4+CD25+CD127-), CD4+CD25- non-regulatory cells, CD4 and CD8 cells were FACS-sorted from thawed PBMCs. The specimen was CD4+ T cells from blood. The chain employs TRBV7-6 and TRBJ2-4; TRBD1 matches at 8 bases. This TCR derives from a human donor in good health. In nucleotides, the CDR3 is TGTGCCAGCAGCCTAATGACAGGGGAGCACATTCAGTACTTC. Amino acid sequence: CASSLMTGEHIQYF. The whole variable domain, remainder taken from reference TRBV7-6 and TRBJ2-4, is GAGVSQSPRYKVTKRGQDVALRCDPISGHVSLYWYRQALGQGPEFLTYFNYEAQQDKSGLPNDRFSAERPEGSISTLTIQRTEQRDSAMYRCASSLMTGEHIQYFGAGTRLSVL.